The clone carrying this T cell receptor (beta chain) was detected only once. This entry comes from a study of PD-L1 blockade in urothelial cancer. Study summary: Researchers looked at the blood 3 weeks (second dose) and 6 weeks after treatment began. Median T cell yield per blood sample was 110,000 to 150,000 cells.

Every PCR got spiked synthetic TCR analog templates. Measured with immunoSEQ multiplex PCR; TCRdb has only the in-frame clones, and not every one. The table has tens of thousands of clones, approximately 77% seen once. Per the germline V gene, CDR1 is SGHTA and CDR2 is FQGNSA. The ends were cut back, 1 base at V and 3 bases at J, with 12 bases in the middle. This CDR3 region has 15 residues. Time point of the sample: pretreatment peripheral blood. Per-patient samples, pretreatment and on-treatment, numbered 1 to 8. The chain carries TRBV7-2 and TRBJ2-5, with D possibly matching TRBD1 (5 bases). The sample consisted of PBMCs, taken around atezolizumab (anti-PD-L1) treatment. The TCR sequence derives from a man between 65 and 79 years old with urothelial cancer. CDR3 in amino acids: CASSLVWTTKETQYF. The CDR3 DNA is TGTGCCAGCAGCTTAGTGTGGACAACAAAAGAGACCCAGTACTTC.